This T cell receptor beta chain was identified in a study of OX40 agonist ivuxolimab in advanced cancers. Some clones are missing from TCRdb's copy, which holds only in-frame ones; the method was immunoSEQ multiplex PCR. In the table there are 70,000 or so clones, nearly 90% of which are singletons. CDR3 length: 16 amino acids. With 0 bases removed from V and 5 bases from J, the gap between germline ends came to 15 bases. Germline CDR1 and CDR2: SGDLS and YYNGEE. This receptor was obtained from an adult with an advanced solid tumor such as melanoma, head and neck, liver or kidney cancer. This chain uses TRBV9 with TRBJ2-1; D remains unclear. Sample: CD4+ or CD8+ T cells sorted from blood, taken in a trial of the OX40 agonist ivuxolimab. The CDR3 protein is CASSVVPAPRDNEQFF. CDR3 sequence (DNA): TGTGCCAGCAGCGTAGTACCAGCACCCCGGGACAATGAGCAGTTCTTC.